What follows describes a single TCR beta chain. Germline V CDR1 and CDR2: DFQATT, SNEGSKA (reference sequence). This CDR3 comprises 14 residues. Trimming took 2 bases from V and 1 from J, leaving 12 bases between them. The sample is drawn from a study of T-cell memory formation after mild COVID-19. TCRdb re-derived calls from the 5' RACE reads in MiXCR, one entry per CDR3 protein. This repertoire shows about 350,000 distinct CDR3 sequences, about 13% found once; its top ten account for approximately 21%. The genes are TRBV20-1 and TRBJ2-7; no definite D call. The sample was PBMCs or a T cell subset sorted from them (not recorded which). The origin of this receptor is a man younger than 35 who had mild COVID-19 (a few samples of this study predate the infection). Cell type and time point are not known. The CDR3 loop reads CSARHGFESYEQYV. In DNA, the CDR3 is TGCAGTGCTAGACACGGGTTCGAATCCTACGAGCAGTACGTC.